Listed below are T cell receptor beta chains from one sample, sequenced in a study of blood T cells in healthy people across ages. MiXCR, run by TCRdb on the 5' RACE reads, gives a single entry per CDR3 protein. The data show about 1.4 million distinct CDR3 sequences, approximately 63% seen once. Sequencing was performed on blood. These receptors came from a man between 18 and 35 years old in good health. CDR3s leave out the opening cysteine and the closing phenylalanine or tryptophan. D genes are given only for firm matches. Size tells how often a clone was seen (once, few, many) or the class of an expanded clone, and some rows leave it out.

V gene	clone size	J gene	D gene	CDR3 protein
TRBV5-1	once	TRBJ2-1	TRBD2	ASTPRLAGASNEQF
TRBV9	NA	TRBJ2-3	NA	ASSVVASSSDTQY
TRBV7-2	once	TRBJ1-1	NA	ASSVIRSEAF
TRBV12-3/TRBV12-4	NA	TRBJ1-1	NA	ASSLIQTVNTEAF
TRBV4-1	NA	TRBJ2-3	NA	ASSQDLMFTQY
TRBV25-1	NA	TRBJ2-3	NA	ASSEQTTSTDTQY
TRBV4-1	NA	TRBJ2-2	NA	ASSRGRFTGELF
TRBV20-1	NA	TRBJ2-4	NA	SARAGEAKNIQY
TRBV29-1	NA	TRBJ2-1	NA	SDNGKYNEQF
TRBV12-3/TRBV12-4	NA	TRBJ2-2	TRBD1	ASRGVGGQGNTGELF
TRBV7-2	NA	TRBJ2-1	NA	ASSRDRRLYNEQF
TRBV12-3/TRBV12-4	few	TRBJ1-2	NA	ASSLPRLPYGYT
TRBV6-5	NA	TRBJ1-5	NA	ASSDTTGQPQH
TRBV20-1	few	TRBJ2-7	TRBD1	SAPRTGYNEQY
TRBV9	NA	TRBJ2-1	TRBD1	ASSVAGQGAESEQF
TRBV29-1	NA	TRBJ2-7	NA	SVTGGLSYEQY
TRBV7-9	NA	TRBJ2-3	NA	ASSWPLDARDADTQY
TRBV29-1	NA	TRBJ2-1	NA	SVVRQVKGHEQF
TRBV29-1	few	TRBJ2-1	NA	SVRPRGSSYNEQF
TRBV20-1	few	TRBJ2-1	NA	SANSRDEQF
TRBV6-6	NA	TRBJ1-2	NA	ACSYSILGYGYT
TRBV9	NA	TRBJ2-3	NA	ASSARTDAQY
TRBV25-1	many	TRBJ2-2	TRBD2	ASQIAGGTNTGELF
TRBV29-1	NA	TRBJ2-1	NA	SVQGFREDEQF
TRBV4-1	NA	TRBJ1-4	TRBD1	ASSQVDREKLF
TRBV11-3	few	TRBJ1-1	NA	ASSLPGQEAF
TRBV7-9	NA	TRBJ1-6	TRBD1	ASSITGTGVWDSPLH
TRBV29-1	NA	TRBJ2-7	TRBD2	SVHTPTSGGPQRY
TRBV2	NA	TRBJ2-1	NA	ASRTGTHANEQF
TRBV4-1	NA	TRBJ2-7	NA	ASSQEDYGGYEQY
TRBV4-3	NA	TRBJ1-4	NA	ASSQDLNDEKLF
TRBV29-1	once	TRBJ2-5	TRBD2	GVDGLAGGPRRETQY
TRBV4-1	NA	NA	TRBD1	ASSSDVGGQVRYEQY
TRBV29-1	NA	TRBJ2-1	NA	NVEGQPPRHGQF
TRBV9	NA	TRBJ2-6	NA	ASSEPDSLPSGANVLT
TRBV6-4	NA	TRBJ2-2	NA	ASSDSVGGPTGELF
TRBV27	few	TRBJ1-1	TRBD1	ASSSQGRGAF
TRBV3-1	NA	TRBJ1-1	NA	ASSPYPGGEAF
TRBV7-2	NA	TRBJ2-1	TRBD1	ASSPGTGVRNEQF
TRBV20-1	once	TRBJ2-7	TRBD1	SASWGQGGYEQY
TRBV6-2/TRBV6-3	few	TRBJ2-7	TRBD1	ASCGGQTYYEQY
TRBV28	NA	TRBJ2-7	TRBD2	ASSLESRGGTSSYEQY
TRBV29-1	NA	TRBJ1-2	TRBD1	SVDGTDYYGYT
TRBV5-1	NA	TRBJ2-3	TRBD1	ASTGDRVTDTQY
TRBV7-9	NA	TRBJ1-6	NA	ASGALGPNNSPLH
TRBV11-2	NA	TRBJ1-4	NA	ASSYYKWAASEKLF
TRBV20-1	NA	TRBJ2-2	TRBD1	SARDRGQGATGELF
TRBV11-2	NA	TRBJ2-1	NA	ASSRLASNEQF
TRBV29-1	many	TRBJ1-1	NA	SVEVNTEAF
TRBV4-1	NA	TRBJ2-1	TRBD2	ASSRTSENEQF
TRBV27	NA	TRBJ2-5	NA	ASSHGALQETQY
TRBV9	few	TRBJ2-7	NA	ASSVGWAASYEQY